What follows are 4 T cell receptor beta chains derived from one specimen sequenced in a study of T cells in women clearing cervical HPV infection. Generated by immunoSEQ multiplex PCR, the TCRdb table keeps only in-frame clones and is missing some. This sample's table reports around 30,000 clones. Sequencing was done on a sample of blood buffy coat. The source is a woman aged 18 to 75 with a cervical HPV16 infection that either progressed to CIN3+ or cleared (not recorded which).

Notes on this clone: The read ends 3 residues early relative to the CDR3; the germline J gene fills the gap. The chain employs TRBV5-1 and TRBJ2-2, with D maybe TRBD2 (6 bases). There are 15 residues in the CDR3. The ends were cut back, 0 bases at V and 4 bases at J, with 10 bases in the middle. Germline V CDR1 and CDR2: SGHRS, YFSETQ. CDR3 residues: CASSLDRRGTGELFF. The covered CDR3 bases are TGCGCCAGCAGCTTGGACAGGAGGGGCACCGGGGAG.

With regard to this clone: The DNA ends 3 residues before the CDR3 does, and the rest of the CDR3 is filled in from the germline J gene. V gene TRBV7-9 combines with J gene TRBJ2-3, with D unresolved. With 5 bases removed from V and 6 bases from J, the gap between germline ends came to 15 bases. Germline-derived CDR1 and CDR2 are SEHNR and FQNEAQ (reference sequence). CDR3 length: 14 amino acids. CDR3 DNA (partial): TGTGCCAGCAGCCAACAAGTACCGCTTGATACG. It encodes CASSQQVPLDT. The whole CDR3 sequence reads CASSQQVPLDTQYF.

In regard to this clone: The read stops 3 residues short of the end of the CDR3; the missing end is completed from the germline J gene. V is TRBV5-4 and J is TRBJ1-2, with 10 bases aligning to TRBD1. The CDR3 consists of 15 residues. Trimming cost V 3 bases and J 2 bases; bases outside gene matches: 4. Germline lookup yields CDR1 SGHNT and CDR2 YYREEE (reference sequence). CDR3 sequence: CASSSMDRGNYGYTF. The sequenced part of the CDR3 DNA is TGTGCCAGCAGCTCCATGGACAGGGGGAACTATGGC.

A remark on this clone: The observed sequence ends 3 residues before the CDR3 terminus, with the missing tail filled in from the germline J gene. The chain is built from TRBV20-1 and TRBJ2-7; D is possibly TRBD2 (6 bases). The germline CDR1 and CDR2 sequences are DFQATT and SNEGSKA (reference sequence). V lost 3 bases, J lost 3 bases, and 12 bases lay in between. The CDR3 length is 13 residues. The sequenced part of the CDR3 DNA is TGCAGTGCTAGCCGGCTAGCGCGCTACGAG. Protein product: CSASRLARYE. The whole CDR3 is CSASRLARYEQYF.